Many counts were recorded for the clone carrying this T cell receptor (beta chain). The data were obtained in a study of T cell repertoires in cytomegalovirus infection. Each CDR3 protein gets one entry after TCRdb re-called the reads with MiXCR. The data show roughly 240,000 distinct CDR3 sequences, 6.5% seen once. This sequence was found in a human donor in good health (CMV status not recorded). Some clones in this sample may be carry-over from other donors' samples. The sample consisted of PBMCs.

Here the CDR3 reads CASSFGQSNQPQHF. The CDR3 nucleotides read TGTGCCAGCAGCTTTGGGCAGTCAAATCAGCCCCAGCATTTT. The V call is TRBV7-2, the J call TRBJ1-5; D unclear. The V gene's germline CDR1 is SGHTA and CDR2 FQGNSA. V was trimmed by 3 bases and J by 4 bases, leaving 10 bases between them. This CDR3 has 14 amino acids.